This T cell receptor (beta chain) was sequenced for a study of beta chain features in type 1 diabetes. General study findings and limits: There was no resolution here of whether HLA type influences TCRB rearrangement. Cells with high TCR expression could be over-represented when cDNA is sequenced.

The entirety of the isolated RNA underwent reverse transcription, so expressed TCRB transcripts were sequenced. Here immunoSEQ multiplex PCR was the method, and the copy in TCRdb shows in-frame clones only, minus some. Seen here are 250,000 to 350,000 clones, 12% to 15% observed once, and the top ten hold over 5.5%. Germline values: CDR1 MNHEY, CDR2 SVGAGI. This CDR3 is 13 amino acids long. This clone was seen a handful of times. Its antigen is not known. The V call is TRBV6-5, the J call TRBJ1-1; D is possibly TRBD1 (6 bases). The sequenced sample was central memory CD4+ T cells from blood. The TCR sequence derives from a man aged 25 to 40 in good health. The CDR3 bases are TGTGTCGGGGGCCGGGGGCGAAGTACTGAAGCTTTCTTT. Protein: CVGGRGRSTEAFF.